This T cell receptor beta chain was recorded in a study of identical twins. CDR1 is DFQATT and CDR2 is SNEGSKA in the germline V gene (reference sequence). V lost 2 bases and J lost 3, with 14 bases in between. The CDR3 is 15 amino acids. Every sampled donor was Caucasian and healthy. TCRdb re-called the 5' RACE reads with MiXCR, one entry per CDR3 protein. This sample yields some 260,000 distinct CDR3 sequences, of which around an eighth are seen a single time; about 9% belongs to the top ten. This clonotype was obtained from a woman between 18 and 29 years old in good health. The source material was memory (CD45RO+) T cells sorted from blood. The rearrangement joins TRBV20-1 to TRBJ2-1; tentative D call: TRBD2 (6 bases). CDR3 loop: CSARPGGANYNEQFF. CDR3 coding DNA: TGCAGTGCTAGACCAGGCGGGGCTAACTACAATGAGCAGTTCTTC.